The source of this TCR beta chain is a study of blood T cell repertoires in COVID-19. Overall study: Samples taken during acute and convalescent COVID-19 were collected in the United States, Italy and Spain.

The CDR3 consists of 12 residues. Germline loops: CDR1 KGHSH, CDR2 LQKENI. V gave up 5 bases and J gave up 8 bases, with 12 bases separating them. Method: immunoSEQ multiplex PCR; TCRdb's copy keeps in-frame clones and lacks some. The table lists around 230,000 clones, roughly nine tenths of them singletons. This clonotype was obtained from a man aged 35-49 years with acute or convalescent COVID-19. The chain recombines TRBV18 with TRBJ1-2; a possible D gene is TRBD1 (6 bases). Material for sequencing was peripheral blood. CDR3 DNA: TGTGCCAGCTCAAGACCAGGGGAGGGCTACACCTTC. Translation gives CASSRPGEGYTF.